In this sample, the clone carrying this TCR beta chain turned up a few times. Antigen: not known. This sample is drawn from a study of CD8 T cells in ankylosing spondylitis. Study-level results: The authors reported significant enrichment of disease-linked clones in matched ankylosing spondylitis synovial fluid. Ankylosing spondylitis blood appeared to be characterized by a TCR beta motif of about 8 highly homologous variants. Previously reported in reactive arthritis synovial fluid and blood were some of the motif variants.

Making the TCR beta libraries involved quantitative 5'-RACE with molecular barcodes. TCRdb fed the 5' RACE reads into MiXCR, producing one record per CDR3 protein. Altogether some 250,000 distinct CDR3 sequences are present, approximately 12% being singletons, with the ten largest covering about 6.8%. Specimen: blood, either unsorted or a sorted T cell fraction (not recorded which). The source is a male donor with ankylosing spondylitis or in good health (not recorded which).

The CDR3 sequence is CASTSRRGGNTDTQYF. The CDR3 DNA follows: TGTGCCAGCACCTCCCGGCGGGGGGGAAACACAGATACGCAGTATTTT. The chain combines TRBV3-1 with TRBJ2-3; 9 positions agree with TRBD2. Trimming cost V 7 bases and J 2 bases; bases outside gene matches: 10. The CDR3 spans 16 residues. Germline V gives CDR1 LGHDT, CDR2 YNNKEL (reference sequence).